These T cell receptor beta chains were read from a single sample in a study of siplizumab effects on memory and regulatory T cells. The assay was immunoSEQ multiplex PCR, and TCRdb's table has in-frame clones only and misses some. The profile shows some 65,000 clones, over 80% of them singletons. Material for sequencing was Tregs sorted from blood. These receptor sequences come from a human donor in good health. Each CDR3 is given without its conserved first and last residue. Rows may omit the clone size; those that give it use once, few, many or a size class.

>-|TRBV18|TRBJ2-7
ASSPTSYEQY
>-|TRBV28|TRBJ2-1
ASSQKFHEQF
>-|TRBV7-9|TRBJ1-1
ASSSRMMMNTEAF
>-|TRBV18|TRBJ1-2
ASSSGGYYGYT
>few|TRBV18|TRBJ1-6
ASSPGTANSPLH
>once|TRBV11-1|TRBJ1-4
ASSTDGAGGAKLF
>-|TRBV5-1|TRBJ2-7
ASSLAGQGGPYEQY
>-|TRBV28|TRBJ1-3
ASSAWAGNTIY
>-|TRBV7-3|TRBJ2-7
ASSYGTAIYEQY
>-|TRBV7-3|TRBJ2-6
ASSLMVWVTGANVLT
>-|TRBV19|TRBJ1-4
ASSMGKLF
>-|TRBV5-1|TRBJ2-1
ASSATTRRPYNEQF
>-|TRBV28|TRBJ2-2
ASSSWGSFTGELF
>-|TRBV5-1|TRBJ2-1
ASMFQNEQF
>-|TRBV4-1|TRBJ2-1
ASSQRVVAGVNEQF
>-|TRBV19|TRBJ2-7
ASSIGGQSSYEQY
>-|TRBV7-6|TRBJ2-2
ASSLYSGNTGELF
>-|TRBV5-6|TRBJ1-4
ASSLEAGGEKLF
>-|TRBV28|TRBJ2-7
ASSTDRGHVYEQY
>few|TRBV25-1|TRBJ2-2
ASIGPLNTGELF
>-|TRBV2|TRBJ1-5
ASSHDRDQPQH
>-|TRBV28|TRBJ1-3
ASSPLLGSGNTIY
>-|TRBV5-8|TRBJ1-2
ASSLDTARNYGYT
>-|TRBV6-6|TRBJ2-6
ASSEGSGANVLT
>-|TRBV7-8|TRBJ2-3
ASSLTPGLAGVAQY
>-|TRBV16|TRBJ2-3
ASSQSRGTGADTQY
>-|TRBV30|TRBJ2-5
AWNRREGGETQY